This paragraph covers one T cell receptor beta chain sequence. Its antigen is currently unknown. Germline V CDR1 and CDR2: SGHRS, YFSETQ. This CDR3 contains 14 residues. The trim removed 4 bases at V and 1 base at J, leaving 3 bases unmatched. The time point was: newly diagnosed GD, antithyroid drugs for less than 3 months. RNA isolated from PBMCs was used to make the TCR library. For TCR beta, libraries came from iRepertoire HTBI primers and Arm-PCR of CDR3 regions. TCRdb reprocessed the multiplex PCR reads via MiXCR and lists one record per CDR3 protein. The table lists hundreds of thousands of distinct CDR3 sequences, about 15% of them singletons. This record comes from a study of regulatory T cells in long-lasting Graves disease. General observations from the study: Persistent disease favored TRBV28, TRBJ1-2 and TRBJ2-5. The analysis examined peripheral blood only and excluded thyroid tissue.

This same sample was also taken into another study, of T cells in Graves' hyperthyroidism and ophthalmopathy. That report notes: The TCR CDR3 first-round RT-PCR relied on the HTBI primer set. Separation of ophthalmopathy from stable hyperthyroidism was achieved by a 13 V-J model.

Sample: peripheral blood mononuclear cells (PBMCs), taken at new diagnosis, from a patient treated with antithyroid drugs. The receptor was derived from a man aged 18 to 29 with Graves disease. The chain links TRBV5-1 to TRBJ1-1; TRBD1 aligns across 8 bases. CDR3 amino acids: CASSTGQENTEAFF. CDR3 DNA: TGCGCCAGCAGCACGGGACAGGAGAACACTGAAGCTTTCTTT.